This TCR beta chain derives from a study of PD-1 blockade in classical Hodgkin lymphoma. Study-wide results and limits: Patients newly diagnosed and complete responders had comparable baseline diversity.

Concerning this clone: Its antigen is not identified.

TCRdb keeps only in-frame clones here, not all; method: immunoSEQ multiplex PCR. The sample carries some 41,000 clones, around 90% recorded once. There was relapse after autologous stem cell transplantation in every patient, and there was variation in brentuximab vedotin exposure. Germline values: CDR1 MNHEY, CDR2 SVGAGI. With 2 bases removed from V and 7 bases from J, the gap between germline ends came to 9 bases. This CDR3 is built from 14 residues. Sequencing used peripheral blood mononuclear cells (PBMCs), obtained before the second cycle of nivolumab. The origin of this receptor is a human donor with classical Hodgkin lymphoma. V and J are TRBV6-5 and TRBJ1-6, with D uncertain. The CDR3 loop reads CASSYPRSNSPLHF. DNA for the CDR3: TGTGCCAGCAGTTACCCCAGGTCCAATTCACCCCTCCACTTT.